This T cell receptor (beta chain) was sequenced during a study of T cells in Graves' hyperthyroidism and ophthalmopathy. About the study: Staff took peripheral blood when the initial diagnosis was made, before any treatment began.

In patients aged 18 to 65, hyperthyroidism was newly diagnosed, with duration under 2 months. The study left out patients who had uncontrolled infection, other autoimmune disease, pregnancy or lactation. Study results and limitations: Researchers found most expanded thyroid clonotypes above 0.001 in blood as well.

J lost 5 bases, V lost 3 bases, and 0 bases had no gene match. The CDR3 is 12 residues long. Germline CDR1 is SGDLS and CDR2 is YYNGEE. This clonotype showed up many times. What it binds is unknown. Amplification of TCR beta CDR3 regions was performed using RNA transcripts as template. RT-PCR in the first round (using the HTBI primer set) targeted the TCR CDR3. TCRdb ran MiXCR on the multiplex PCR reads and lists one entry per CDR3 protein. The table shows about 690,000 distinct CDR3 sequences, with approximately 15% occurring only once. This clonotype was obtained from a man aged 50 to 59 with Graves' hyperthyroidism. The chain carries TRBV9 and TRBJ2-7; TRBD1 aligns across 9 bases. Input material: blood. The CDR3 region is CASSGTGDEQYF. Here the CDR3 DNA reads TGTGCCAGCAGCGGGACAGGGGACGAGCAGTACTTC.